The source of this T cell receptor beta chain is a study of cytomegalovirus exposure and HLA in healthy donors. A single count supports this clone. Its antigen is currently unknown. Clones were sequenced by immunoSEQ multiplex PCR, and TCRdb holds only the in-frame ones, with some missing. The sample contains 150,000 to 200,000 clones, approximately 84% of which appear only once. Overall study findings and caveats: The TCR clusters that emerged in the first cohort tended, a later analysis found, to co-occur in the roughly 110 validation repertoires. There were a few CMV-associated chains whose specificity for CMV antigens was confirmed in vitro. Rare TCR sequences predominated, though certain public TCRs were found in many donors. Altogether, 150 to 200 TCR beta chains were recorded as cytomegalovirus-associated.

CDR3 length equals 14 residues. Germline V gene lookup returns CDR1 SNHLY and CDR2 FYNNEI. The V end lost 7 bases, the J end lost 4 bases, and 15 bases lay between the germline ends. This chain connects TRBV2 to TRBJ2-3, with D tentatively TRBD1 (5 bases). Sequencing was performed on PBMCs. The sequence was collected from a woman aged 18-35 years in good health and CMV-seropositive. CDR3 in DNA: TGTGCCAGCACGGTAGGGGTCCCCCCAGATACGCAGTATTTT. Translated: CASTVGVPPDTQYF. Variable domain in full (rest from reference TRBV2 and TRBJ2-3): EPEVTQTPSHQVTQMGQEVILRCVPISNHLYFYWYRQILGQKVEFLVSFYNNEISEKSEIFDDQFSVERPDGSNFTLKIRSTKLEDSAMYFCASTVGVPPDTQYFGPGTRLTVL.